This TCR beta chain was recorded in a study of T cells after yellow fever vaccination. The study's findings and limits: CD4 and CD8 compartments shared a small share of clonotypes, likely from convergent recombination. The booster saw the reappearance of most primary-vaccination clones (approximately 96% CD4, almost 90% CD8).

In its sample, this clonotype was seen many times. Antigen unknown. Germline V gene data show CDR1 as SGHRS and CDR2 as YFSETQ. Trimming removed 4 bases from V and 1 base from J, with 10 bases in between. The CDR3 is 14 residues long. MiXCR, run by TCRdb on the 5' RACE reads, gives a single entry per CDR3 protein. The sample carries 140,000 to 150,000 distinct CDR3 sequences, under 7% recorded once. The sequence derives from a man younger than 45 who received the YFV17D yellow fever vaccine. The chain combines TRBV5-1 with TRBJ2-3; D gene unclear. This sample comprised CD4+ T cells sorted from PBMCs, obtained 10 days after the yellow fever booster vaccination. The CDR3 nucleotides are TGCGCCAGCAGCAGAGTCCCTCGCACAGATACGCAGTATTTT. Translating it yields CASSRVPRTDTQYF.